The 3 T cell receptor beta chains presented below share a single source sample, sequenced in a study of OX40 agonist ivuxolimab in advanced cancers. Repertoires were generated with immunoSEQ multiplex PCR, while TCRdb's copy carries only in-frame clones and drops some. The top ten hold approximately 10% of the sample, which has tens of thousands of clones, just under 90% seen once. Sequences were derived from CD4+ or CD8+ T cells sorted from blood, sampled in a trial of the OX40 agonist ivuxolimab. Every receptor here comes from an adult with an advanced solid tumor such as melanoma, head and neck, liver or kidney cancer.

The V gene is TRBV4-1, the J gene TRBJ1-1, with no clear D. V dropped 5 bases and J dropped 5 bases, with 15 bases sitting between them. From germline, CDR1 is MGHRA and CDR2 YSYEKL. This CDR3 spans 14 amino acids. CDR3 nucleotides: TGCGCCAGCAGCGGAGAGGGATGGCGGACTGAAGCTTTCTTT. Translated, it gives CASSGEGWRTEAFF.

This clone was recorded once. V gene TRBV19 combines with J gene TRBJ2-1; 8 nucleotides agree with TRBD2. CDR3 length equals 17 residues. Losses at the gene ends were 4 bases for V and 4 bases for J; bases not matched to a gene: 12. The V gene's germline CDR1 is LNHDA and CDR2 SQIVND (reference sequence). The CDR3 DNA is TGTGCCAGTAGTAACTCGTGGCTAGCGGGTAGTTACAATGAGCAGTTCTTC. It codes for CASSNSWLAGSYNEQFF.

CDR3 DNA sequence: TGCGCCAGCAGCCGCGGGGGGACAGGGTACACCGGGGAGCTGTTTTTT. As protein: CASSRGGTGYTGELFF. This rearrangement joins TRBV4-1 to TRBJ2-2; D may be TRBD1 (9 bases). Germline V gene sequence: CDR1 MGHRA, CDR2 YSYEKL. Trimming removed 4 bases from V and 3 bases from J, with 15 bases in between. The CDR3 is made up of 16 amino acids.